Listed below are T cell receptor beta chains from one sample, sequenced in a study of tumor-infiltrating lymphocytes in primary liver carcinoma. Via MiXCR, TCRdb re-called the multiplex PCR reads, giving one row per CDR3 protein. The repertoire holds approximately 74,000 distinct CDR3 sequences, with about two thirds as singletons. The sample taken for sequencing was liver tumor tissue from sampling region 4. The receptor source for this set is a woman aged 55-69 years with primary liver carcinoma and hepatitis B virus infection. The CDR3 runs from the conserved cysteine through the conserved F or W. Each record gives: V gene, J gene, D gene, clone size, CDR3 protein, CDR3 DNA. The D gene is left open where the match is weak. The size of a clone is reported for some rows only, either as once, few or many, or as a class for expanded clones.

V: TRBV28; J: TRBJ1-2; D: -; size: -; CDR3: CANSLSNYGYIF; DNA: TGTGCCAACAGTTTATCGAACTATGGCTACATCTTC
V: TRBV11-2; J: TRBJ2-7; D: TRBD2; size: -; CDR3: CANSSTSGSYEHYF; DNA: TGTGCCAACAGCTCGACTAGCGGGAGTTACGAGCACTACTTC
V: TRBV4-2; J: TRBJ2-7; D: TRBD2; size: many; CDR3: CASSQGTSGDSYEQYF; DNA: TGTGCCAGCAGCCAGGGGACTAGCGGGGACTCCTACGAGCAGTACTTC
V: TRBV2; J: TRBJ2-2; D: -; size: many; CDR3: CASSADTGELFF; DNA: TGTGCCAGCAGTGCGGATACCGGGGAGCTGTTTTTT
V: TRBV11-2; J: TRBJ2-3; D: -; size: -; CDR3: CASSSGVGRMSTDTQYF; DNA: TGCGCCAGCAGCTCGGGGGTAGGACGGATGAGCACGGATACGCAGTATTTT
V: TRBV5-6; J: TRBJ1-2; D: -; size: many; CDR3: CASSYGTPNYGYTF; DNA: TGTGCCAGCAGCTACGGGACACCAAACTATGGCTACACCTTC
V: TRBV29-1; J: TRBJ2-1; D: -; size: -; CDR3: CSVEETLAPDWNEQFF; DNA: TGCAGCGTTGAGGAAACACTAGCTCCCGACTGGAATGAGCAGTTCTTC
V: TRBV11-1; J: TRBJ2-2; D: -; size: few; CDR3: CVGRPSLDTGELFF; DNA: TGTGTCGGCAGACCGAGCCTTGACACCGGGGAACTGTTTTTT
V: TRBV30; J: TRBJ1-2; D: -; size: -; CDR3: CAWSREGHYGYTF; DNA: TGTGCCTGGAGTAGGGAAGGACACTATGGCTACACCTTC
V: TRBV11-2; J: TRBJ1-6; D: -; size: medium-sized; CDR3: CASSLGLNSPLHF; DNA: TGTGCCAGCAGCTTGGGGCTTAATTCACCCCTCCACTTT
V: TRBV11-2; J: TRBJ2-3; D: -; size: few; CDR3: CASSRLTGGEATSTDTQYF; DNA: TGTGCCAGCAGCCGCCTGACGGGGGGCGAAGCCACTAGCACAGATACGCAGTATTTT
V: TRBV6-5; J: TRBJ2-1; D: -; size: -; CDR3: CASSLGRISAQFF; DNA: TGTGCCAGTAGTTTGGGGCGCATCAGTGCGCAGTTCTTC
V: TRBV28; J: TRBJ1-2; D: -; size: many; CDR3: CAHSPGGYTF; DNA: TGTGCCCATTCACCGGGGGGCTACACCTTC
V: TRBV4-1; J: TRBJ2-5; D: TRBD2; size: -; CDR3: CASSQGGLAGLQETQCF; DNA: TGCGCCAGCAGCCAAGGGGGACTAGCGGGGCTACAGGAGACCCAGTGCTTC
V: TRBV12-3/TRBV12-4; J: TRBJ1-2; D: -; size: -; CDR3: CVNSPTSPGCYTF; DNA: TGTGTCAACAGTCCTACCAGCCCTGGGTGCTACACCTTC
V: TRBV6-6; J: TRBJ2-1; D: -; size: many; CDR3: CASSYGNVGPKFF; DNA: TGTGCCAGCAGTTACGGGAACGTTGGACCCAAGTTCTTC
V: TRBV11-1; J: TRBJ1-1; D: -; size: -; CDR3: CTSSLGRGHNEVFF; DNA: TGTACCAGCAGCTTAGGACGAGGACATAACGAAGTTTTCTTT
V: TRBV29-1; J: TRBJ1-2; D: -; size: -; CDR3: CSVERGDERGYTF; DNA: TGCAGCGTTGAACGAGGGGACGAAAGAGGCTACACCTTC
V: TRBV30; J: TRBJ2-3; D: -; size: -; CDR3: CARCVEEGGPDTQYF; DNA: TGTGCCCGGTGTGTTGAAGAGGGAGGCCCAGATACGCAGTATTTT
V: TRBV4-1; J: TRBJ2-7; D: -; size: many; CDR3: CASSQDTETRLYEQYF; DNA: TGCGCCAGCAGCCAAGATACGGAGACAAGACTTTACGAGCAGTACTTC
V: TRBV28; J: TRBJ2-3; D: -; size: -; CDR3: CASSSSHKADSSTDTQYF; DNA: TGTGCCAGCAGTTCATCCCACAAAGCAGATTCTAGCACAGATACGCAGTATTTT
V: TRBV5-1; J: TRBJ2-1; D: -; size: -; CDR3: CASSFLADTSYNELFF; DNA: TGCGCCAGCAGTTTTTTAGCGGACACGAGCTACAATGAGCTGTTCTTC
V: TRBV6-5; J: TRBJ2-3; D: -; size: -; CDR3: CGSSEQGTDTQYF; DNA: TGTGGCAGTTCTGAACAGGGAACAGATACCCAGTATTTT
V: TRBV11-2; J: TRBJ2-4; D: -; size: once; CDR3: CASTASAIAKNIQYF; DNA: TGTGCCAGCACCGCTTCGGCGATAGCCAAAAACATTCAGTACTTC
V: TRBV12-3/TRBV12-4; J: TRBJ2-3; D: -; size: -; CDR3: CASSFSGGTDTHYF; DNA: TGTGCCAGCAGTTTCTCCGGAGGCACAGATACACATTATTTT
V: TRBV28; J: TRBJ1-5; D: TRBD1; size: -; CDR3: CASSLTGGTQPQHF; DNA: TGTGCCAGCAGTTTGACAGGGGGAACGCAGCCCCAGCATTTT
V: TRBV4-1; J: TRBJ2-3; D: TRBD2; size: -; CDR3: CASSQESPGGSTDTQFF; DNA: TGCGCCAGCAGCCAAGAATCACCGGGAGGGAGTACAGATACGCAGTTTTTT
V: TRBV6-1; J: TRBJ2-7; D: TRBD2; size: -; CDR3: CASSGVTGGEFLYEQYF; DNA: TGTGCCAGTAGTGGAGTGACCGGGGGGGAGTTCTTGTACGAGCAGTACTTC
V: TRBV29-1; J: TRBJ2-1; D: -; size: -; CDR3: CGGGTVRPYHEQFF; DNA: TGCGGCGGGGGGACAGTGCGACCCTACCATGAGCAGTTCTTC
V: TRBV11-3; J: TRBJ2-1; D: -; size: -; CDR3: CANSLGVSNNEQFF; DNA: TGTGCCAACAGCTTAGGCGTCTCGAACAATGAGCAGTTCTTT
V: TRBV11-2; J: TRBJ2-5; D: TRBD2; size: -; CDR3: CASSPSSGGLGRGAQYF; DNA: TGTGCCAGCAGCCCATCCTCGGGGGGTCTGGGTAGAGGGGCCCAGTATTTC
V: TRBV6-5; J: TRBJ1-5; D: -; size: -; CDR3: CASSYRNNSGQPQHF; DNA: TGTGCCAGCAGTTATCGCAACAATAGCGGTCAGCCCCAGCATTTT
V: TRBV11-2; J: TRBJ2-3; D: -; size: few; CDR3: CASSLDLGGLPEEGIDTQYF; DNA: TGTGCCAGCAGCTTAGATCTAGGTGGGTTACCGGAAGAAGGGATAGATACGCAGTATTTT
V: TRBV7-9; J: TRBJ2-1; D: -; size: -; CDR3: CASSLDTPRAVATQWSEQFF; DNA: TGTGCCAGCAGCTTAGATACTCCTCGTGCGGTGGCTACCCAATGGAGTGAGCAGTTCTTC
V: TRBV18; J: TRBJ2-1; D: -; size: -; CDR3: CTSSLNRDTYNEQFF; DNA: TGTACCAGCTCTCTCAACAGGGACACCTACAATGAGCAGTTCTTC
V: TRBV11-2; J: TRBJ2-7; D: -; size: -; CDR3: CASSFIGRTYVRYF; DNA: TGTGCCAGCAGCTTTATCGGTAGAACCTACGTGCGGTACTTC
V: TRBV28; J: TRBJ2-3; D: -; size: -; CDR3: CASSRGSADTQYF; DNA: TGTGCCAGCAGTCGGGGCAGCGCAGATACGCAGTATTTT
V: TRBV5-1; J: TRBJ2-1; D: -; size: -; CDR3: CASSFNGRRDEQFF; DNA: TGCGCCAGCAGCTTTAACGGGCGCCGGGATGAGCAGTTCTTC
V: TRBV5-1; J: TRBJ2-7; D: -; size: many; CDR3: CASSLAGFPYEQYF; DNA: TGCGCCAGCAGCTTGGCGGGGTTCCCCTACGAGCAGTACTTC
V: TRBV4-2; J: TRBJ2-1; D: -; size: -; CDR3: CAISQDGVPHPYNEQFF; DNA: TGTGCCATCAGCCAAGATGGCGTTCCCCACCCCTACAATGAGCAGTTCTTC
V: TRBV20-1; J: TRBJ2-2; D: -; size: few; CDR3: CSAILGMNTGELFF; DNA: TGCAGTGCTATACTAGGGATGAACACCGGGGAGCTGTTTTTT
V: TRBV7-3; J: TRBJ2-7; D: -; size: -; CDR3: CTISFNRAHEQYF; DNA: TGTACCATCAGCTTTAATCGGGCTCACGAGCAGTACTTC
V: TRBV6-6; J: TRBJ2-7; D: TRBD2; size: once; CDR3: CASSIRPGRDEQYF; DNA: TGTGCCAGCAGCATCAGACCAGGGAGGGACGAGCAGTACTTC
V: TRBV4-1; J: TRBJ1-1; D: TRBD1; size: many; CDR3: CASSQDYRGETEAFF; DNA: TGCGCCAGCAGCCAAGATTACAGGGGAGAGACTGAAGCTTTCTTT
V: TRBV6-9; J: TRBJ1-5; D: -; size: -; CDR3: CASPLGQPQHF; DNA: TGTGCCAGCCCGTTGGGCCAGCCCCAGCATTTT
V: TRBV29-1; J: TRBJ2-1; D: -; size: -; CDR3: CSVAEGQHYNEQFF; DNA: TGCAGCGTCGCGGAGGGACAGCACTACAATGAGCAGTTCTTC
V: TRBV5-1; J: TRBJ2-1; D: -; size: -; CDR3: CASQADSYSDQFF; DNA: TGCGCCAGTCAAGCGGACTCCTACAGTGATCAGTTCTTC
V: TRBV11-3; J: TRBJ2-1; D: -; size: -; CDR3: CASRLSETGADEQLF; DNA: TGTGCCAGTAGATTATCTGAGACCGGGGCCGATGAGCAGCTCTTC
V: TRBV20-1; J: TRBJ2-7; D: TRBD2; size: -; CDR3: CSATHSGRGALQYF; DNA: TGCAGTGCTACCCATAGCGGGAGGGGTGCGTTGCAGTACTTC
V: TRBV6-6; J: TRBJ1-2; D: -; size: many; CDR3: CASIDEGVVGYTF; DNA: TGTGCCAGCATCGACGAGGGGGTTGTAGGCTACACCTTC